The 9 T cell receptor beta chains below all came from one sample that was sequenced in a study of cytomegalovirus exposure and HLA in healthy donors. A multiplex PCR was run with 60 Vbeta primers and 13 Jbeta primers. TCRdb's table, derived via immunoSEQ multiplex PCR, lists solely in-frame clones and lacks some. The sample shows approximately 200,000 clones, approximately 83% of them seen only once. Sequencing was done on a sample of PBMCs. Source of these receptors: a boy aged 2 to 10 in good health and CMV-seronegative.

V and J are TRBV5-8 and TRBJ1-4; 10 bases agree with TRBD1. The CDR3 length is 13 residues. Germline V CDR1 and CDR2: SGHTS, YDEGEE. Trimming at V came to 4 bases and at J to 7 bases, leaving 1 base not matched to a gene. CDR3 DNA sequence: TGTGCCAGCAGCCGGGACAGGGGTGAAAAACTGTTTTTT. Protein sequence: CASSRDRGEKLFF.

The CDR3 nucleotides read TGTGCCAGCAGCGGAGGGGCGGGGGCGAGAACCGGGGAGCTGTTTTTT. The encoded protein is CASSGGAGARTGELFF. The J gene is TRBJ2-2, the V gene TRBV9, with a tentative D call TRBD2 (7 bases). Germline CDR1 is SGDLS and CDR2 is YYNGEE. Trimming cost V 3 bases and J 5 bases, with 17 bases left between them. The CDR3 is 16 amino acids. The full variable domain, completed using reference TRBV9 and TRBJ2-2, is DSGVTQTPKHLITATGQRVTLRCSPRSGDLSVYWYQQSLDQGLQFLIQYYNGEERAKGNILERFSAQQFPDLHSELNLSSLELGDSALYFCASSGGAGARTGELFFGEGSRLTVL.

The CDR3 DNA reads TGTGCCAGCAGCTTGCTCAGGGATCGGTTTGCGAATGAAAAACTGTTTTTT. The encoded protein is CASSLLRDRFANEKLFF. The rearrangement joins TRBV5-6 to TRBJ1-4, with a possible D match to TRBD1 (5 bases). Per the germline V gene, CDR1 is SGHDT and CDR2 is YYEEEE. CDR3 size: 17 residues. V was pared by 1 base and J by 5 bases, with 18 bases between.

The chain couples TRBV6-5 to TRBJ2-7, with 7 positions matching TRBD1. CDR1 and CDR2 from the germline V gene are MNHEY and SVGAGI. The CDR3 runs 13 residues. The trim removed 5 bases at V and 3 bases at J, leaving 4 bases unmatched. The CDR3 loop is CASSPGGYYEQYF. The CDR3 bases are TGTGCCAGCAGTCCAGGGGGTTACTACGAGCAGTACTTC.

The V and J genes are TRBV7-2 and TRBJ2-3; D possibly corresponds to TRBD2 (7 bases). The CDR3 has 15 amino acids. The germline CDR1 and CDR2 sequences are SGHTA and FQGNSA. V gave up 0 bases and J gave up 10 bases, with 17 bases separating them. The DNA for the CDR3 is TGTGCCAGCAGCTTAGCGGGGGGGCTAGGGGAGGCGCAGTATTTT. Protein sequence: CASSLAGGLGEAQYF.

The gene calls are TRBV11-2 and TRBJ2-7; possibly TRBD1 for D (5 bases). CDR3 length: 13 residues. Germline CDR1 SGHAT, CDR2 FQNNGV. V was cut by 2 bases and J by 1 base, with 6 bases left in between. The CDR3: CASSLRTSYEQYF. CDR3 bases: TGTGCCAGCAGCTTACGGACATCCTACGAGCAGTACTTC.

The CDR3 is CASSPPGISETQYF. CDR3 nucleotides: TGTGCCAGCTCACCACCGGGCATATCCGAGACCCAGTACTTC. This chain connects TRBV18 to TRBJ2-5; D not resolved. Germline V gene sequence: CDR1 KGHSH, CDR2 LQKENI. Trimming cost V 0 bases and J 5 bases, with 10 bases left between them. The CDR3 is made up of 14 amino acids.

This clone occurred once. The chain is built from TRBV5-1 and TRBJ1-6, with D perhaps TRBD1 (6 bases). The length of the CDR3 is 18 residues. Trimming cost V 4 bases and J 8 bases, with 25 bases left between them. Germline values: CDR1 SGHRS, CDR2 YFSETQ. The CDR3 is CASSPKKATAGDYSPLHF. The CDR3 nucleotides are TGCGCCAGCAGCCCGAAAAAGGCTACGGCAGGGGATTATTCACCCCTCCACTTT.

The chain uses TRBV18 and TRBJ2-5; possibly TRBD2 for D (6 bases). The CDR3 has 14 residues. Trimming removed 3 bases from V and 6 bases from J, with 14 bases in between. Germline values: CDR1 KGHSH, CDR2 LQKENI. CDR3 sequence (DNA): TGTGCCAGCTCACCGCAGGGAGGTAGAAAGACCCAGTACTTC. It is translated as CASSPQGGRKTQYF. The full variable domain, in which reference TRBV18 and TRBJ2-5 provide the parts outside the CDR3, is NAGVMQNPRHLVRRRGQEARLRCSPMKGHSHVYWYRQLPEEGLKFMVYLQKENIIDESGMPKERFSAEFPKEGPSILRIQQVVRGDSAAYFCASSPQGGRKTQYFGPGTRLLVL.